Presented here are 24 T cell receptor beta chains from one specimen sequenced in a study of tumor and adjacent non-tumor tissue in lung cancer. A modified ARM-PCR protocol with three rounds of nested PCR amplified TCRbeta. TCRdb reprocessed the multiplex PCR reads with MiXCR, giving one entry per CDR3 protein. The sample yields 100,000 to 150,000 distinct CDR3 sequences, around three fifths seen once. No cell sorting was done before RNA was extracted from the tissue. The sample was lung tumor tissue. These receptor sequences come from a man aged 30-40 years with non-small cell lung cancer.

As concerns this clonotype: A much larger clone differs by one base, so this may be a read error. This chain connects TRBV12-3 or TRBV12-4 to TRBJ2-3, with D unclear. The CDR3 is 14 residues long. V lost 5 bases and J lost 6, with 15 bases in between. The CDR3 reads CASSGRTVLDTQYF. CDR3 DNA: TGTGCCAGCAGTGGACGAACAGTGCTGGATACGCAGTATTTT.

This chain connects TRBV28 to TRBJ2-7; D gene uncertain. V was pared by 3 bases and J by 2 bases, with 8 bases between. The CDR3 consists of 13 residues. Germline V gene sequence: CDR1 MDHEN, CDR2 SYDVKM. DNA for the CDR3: TGTGCCAGCAGTTTTCCTGGACCCTACGAGCAGTACTTC. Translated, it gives CASSFPGPYEQYF. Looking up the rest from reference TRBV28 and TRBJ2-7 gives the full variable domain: DVKVTQSSRYLVKRTGEKVFLECVQDMDHENMFWYRQDPGLGLRLIYFSYDVKMKEKGDIPEGYSVSREKKERFSLILESASTNQTSMYLCASSFPGPYEQYFGPGTRLTVT.

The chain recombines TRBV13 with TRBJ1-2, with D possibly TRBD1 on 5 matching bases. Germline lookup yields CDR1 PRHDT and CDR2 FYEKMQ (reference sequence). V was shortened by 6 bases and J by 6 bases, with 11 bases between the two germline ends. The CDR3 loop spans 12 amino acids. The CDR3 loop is CASRLQDNGYTF. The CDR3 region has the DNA TGTGCCAGCAGGTTACAGGATAATGGCTACACCTTC.

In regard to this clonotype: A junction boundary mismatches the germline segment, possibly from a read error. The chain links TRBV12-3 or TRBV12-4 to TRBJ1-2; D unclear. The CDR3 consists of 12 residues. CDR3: CASSMTCHGYTF. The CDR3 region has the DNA TGTGCTAGCAGTATGACATGTCATGGCTACACCTTC.

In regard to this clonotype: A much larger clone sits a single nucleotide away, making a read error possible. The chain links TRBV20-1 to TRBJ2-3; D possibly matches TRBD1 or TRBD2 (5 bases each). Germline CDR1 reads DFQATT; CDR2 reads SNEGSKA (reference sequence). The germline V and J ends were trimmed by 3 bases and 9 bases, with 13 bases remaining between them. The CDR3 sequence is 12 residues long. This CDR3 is CSASTGTSTQYF. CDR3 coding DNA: TGCAGTGCTAGCACCGGGACCTCCACGCAGTATTTT.

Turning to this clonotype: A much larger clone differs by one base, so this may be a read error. CDR3 nucleotides: TGCAGTGCTACTCTGGTCACTGAAGCTTTCTTT. This sequence encodes CSATLVTEAFF. The chain carries TRBV20-1 and TRBJ1-1; D is ambiguous. The CDR3 has 11 residues. V lost 4 bases and J lost 4, with 7 bases in between. Germline CDR1 is DFQATT and CDR2 is SNEGSKA (reference sequence).

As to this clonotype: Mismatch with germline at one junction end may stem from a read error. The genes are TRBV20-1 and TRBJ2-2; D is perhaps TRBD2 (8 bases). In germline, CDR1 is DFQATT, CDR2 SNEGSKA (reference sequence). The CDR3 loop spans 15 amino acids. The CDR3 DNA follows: TGCAGTGCTGCCAAACAGGGGTCGAATAGCGGGGAGCTGCCTTTT. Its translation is CSAAKQGSNSGELPF.

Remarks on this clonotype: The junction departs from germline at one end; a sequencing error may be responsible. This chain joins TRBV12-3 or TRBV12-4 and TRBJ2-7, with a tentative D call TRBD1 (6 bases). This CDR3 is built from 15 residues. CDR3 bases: TGTGTCAGCAATCCCACAGGACAGTTCTCGTGGGAGCAGTACTTC. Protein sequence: CVSNPTGQFSWEQYF.

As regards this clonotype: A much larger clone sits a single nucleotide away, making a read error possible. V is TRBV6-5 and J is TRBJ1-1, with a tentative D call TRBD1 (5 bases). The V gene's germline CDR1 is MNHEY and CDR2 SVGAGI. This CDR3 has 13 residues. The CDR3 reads CDSSFSGRTEAFF. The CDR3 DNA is TGTGACAGCAGTTTTTCAGGGAGGACTGAAGCTTTCTTT.

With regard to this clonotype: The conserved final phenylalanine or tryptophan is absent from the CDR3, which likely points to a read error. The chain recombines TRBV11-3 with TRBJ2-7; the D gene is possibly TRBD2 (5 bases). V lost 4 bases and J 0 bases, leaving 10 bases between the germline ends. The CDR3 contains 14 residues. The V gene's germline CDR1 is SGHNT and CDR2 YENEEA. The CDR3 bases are TGTGCCAGCAGCTCAGCGGCAGGCTCCTACGAGCAGTACTTA. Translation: CASSSAAGSYEQYL.

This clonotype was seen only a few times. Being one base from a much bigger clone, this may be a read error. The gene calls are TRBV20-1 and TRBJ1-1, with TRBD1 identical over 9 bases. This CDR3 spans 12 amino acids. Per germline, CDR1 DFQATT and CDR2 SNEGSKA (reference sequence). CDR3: CGARQGGTEAFF. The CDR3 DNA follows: TGCGGTGCTAGACAGGGGGGCACTGAAGCTTTCTTT.

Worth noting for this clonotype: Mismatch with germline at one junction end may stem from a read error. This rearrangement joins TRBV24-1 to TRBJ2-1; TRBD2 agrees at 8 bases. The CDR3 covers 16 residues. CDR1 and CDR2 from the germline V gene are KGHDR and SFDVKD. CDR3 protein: CVTSDVGAGACNEQFF. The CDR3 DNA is TGTGTCACCAGTGATGTAGGAGCGGGAGCGTGCAATGAGCAGTTCTTC.

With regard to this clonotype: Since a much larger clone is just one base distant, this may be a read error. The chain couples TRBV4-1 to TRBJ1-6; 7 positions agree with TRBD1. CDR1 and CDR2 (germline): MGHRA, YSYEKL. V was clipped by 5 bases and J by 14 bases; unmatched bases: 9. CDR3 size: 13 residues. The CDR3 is CASSLSTGPTLHF. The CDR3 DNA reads TGCGCCAGCAGCTTGTCGACAGGGCCAACCCTCCACTTT.

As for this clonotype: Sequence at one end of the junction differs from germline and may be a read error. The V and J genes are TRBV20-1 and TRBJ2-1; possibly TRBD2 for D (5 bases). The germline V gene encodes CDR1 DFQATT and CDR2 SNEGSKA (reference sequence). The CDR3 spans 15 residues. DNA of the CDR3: TGCAGAGCTAGAGATCTCGTGGGAGACTTCGGTGAGCAATTCTTC. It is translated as CRARDLVGDFGEQFF.

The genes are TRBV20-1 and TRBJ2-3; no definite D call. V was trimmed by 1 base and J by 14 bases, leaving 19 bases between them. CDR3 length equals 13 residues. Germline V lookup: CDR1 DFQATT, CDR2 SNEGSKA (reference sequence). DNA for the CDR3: TGCAGTGCTAGAGGGCTGAGCCCGGATATGCGGTATTTT. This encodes CSARGLSPDMRYF.

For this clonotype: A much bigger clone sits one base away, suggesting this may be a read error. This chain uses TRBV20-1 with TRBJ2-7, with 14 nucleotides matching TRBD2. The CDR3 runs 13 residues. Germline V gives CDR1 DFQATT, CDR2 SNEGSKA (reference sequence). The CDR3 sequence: CNARGLAGGEQYF. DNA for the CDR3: TGCAATGCTAGAGGACTAGCGGGAGGCGAGCAGTACTTC.

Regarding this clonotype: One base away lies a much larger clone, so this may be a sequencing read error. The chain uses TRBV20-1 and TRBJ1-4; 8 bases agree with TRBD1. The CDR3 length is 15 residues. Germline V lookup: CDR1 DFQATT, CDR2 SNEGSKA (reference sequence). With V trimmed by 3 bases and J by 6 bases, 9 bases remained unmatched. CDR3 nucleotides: TGCAGTGCTAGGGACAGGGTGAGGCTGGATGAAAAACTGTTTTTT. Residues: CSARDRVRLDEKLFF.

CDR3 region: CASSYSGGNMGELFF. CDR3 bases: TGTGCCAGCAGTTACTCGGGGGGGAACATGGGGGAGCTGTTTTTT. This chain uses TRBV6-5 with TRBJ2-2; the match to TRBD2 covers 7 bases. Germline V gives CDR1 MNHEY, CDR2 SVGAGI. Trimming cost V 0 bases and J 8 bases; bases outside gene matches: 6. The CDR3 consists of 15 residues.

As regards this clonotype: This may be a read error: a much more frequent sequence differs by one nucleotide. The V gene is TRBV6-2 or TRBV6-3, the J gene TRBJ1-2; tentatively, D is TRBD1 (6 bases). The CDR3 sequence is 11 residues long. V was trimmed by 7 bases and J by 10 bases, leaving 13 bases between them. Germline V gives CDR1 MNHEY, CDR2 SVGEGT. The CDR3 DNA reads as TGTGCCAGCATTGCGTGGGGGGCCTACACCTTC. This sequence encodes CASIAWGAYTF.

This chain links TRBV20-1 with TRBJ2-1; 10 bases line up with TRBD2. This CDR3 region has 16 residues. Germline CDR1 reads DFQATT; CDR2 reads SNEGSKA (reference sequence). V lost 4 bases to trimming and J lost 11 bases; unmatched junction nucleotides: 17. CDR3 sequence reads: CSAKDGFQRGGNKQFF. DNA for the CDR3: TGCAGTGCTAAAGATGGGTTCCAGCGGGGGGGGAATAAGCAGTTCTTC.

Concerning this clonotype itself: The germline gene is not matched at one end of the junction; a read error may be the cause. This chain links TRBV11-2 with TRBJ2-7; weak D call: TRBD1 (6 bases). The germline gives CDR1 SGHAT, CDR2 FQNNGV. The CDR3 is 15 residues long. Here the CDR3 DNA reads TGTGCCGGCAGCTTAGAGGGGGACGGCTCCTACGGGCAGTACTTC. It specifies CAGSLEGDGSYGQYF.

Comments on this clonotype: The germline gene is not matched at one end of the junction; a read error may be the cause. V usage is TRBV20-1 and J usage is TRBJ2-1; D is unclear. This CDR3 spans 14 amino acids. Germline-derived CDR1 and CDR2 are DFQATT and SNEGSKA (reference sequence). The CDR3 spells CSSMPPLPYDERFF. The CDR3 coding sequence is TGCAGTTCAATGCCGCCGCTTCCTTACGATGAGCGGTTCTTC.

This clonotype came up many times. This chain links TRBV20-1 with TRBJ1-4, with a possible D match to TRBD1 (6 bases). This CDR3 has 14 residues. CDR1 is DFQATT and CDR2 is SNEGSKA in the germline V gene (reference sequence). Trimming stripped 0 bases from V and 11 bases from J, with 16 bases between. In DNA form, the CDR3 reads TGCAGTGCTAGAGAGGGACCAGGGGCGGTGAAACTGTTTTTT. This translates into CSAREGPGAVKLFF.

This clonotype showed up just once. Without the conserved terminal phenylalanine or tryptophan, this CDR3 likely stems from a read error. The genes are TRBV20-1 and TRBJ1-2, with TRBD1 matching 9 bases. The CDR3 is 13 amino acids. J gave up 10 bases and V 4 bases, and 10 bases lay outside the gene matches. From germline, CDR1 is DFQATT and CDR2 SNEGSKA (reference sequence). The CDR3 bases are TGCAGTGCTACACATACAGGGGGCCATTACTACACCTAC. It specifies CSATHTGGHYYTY.